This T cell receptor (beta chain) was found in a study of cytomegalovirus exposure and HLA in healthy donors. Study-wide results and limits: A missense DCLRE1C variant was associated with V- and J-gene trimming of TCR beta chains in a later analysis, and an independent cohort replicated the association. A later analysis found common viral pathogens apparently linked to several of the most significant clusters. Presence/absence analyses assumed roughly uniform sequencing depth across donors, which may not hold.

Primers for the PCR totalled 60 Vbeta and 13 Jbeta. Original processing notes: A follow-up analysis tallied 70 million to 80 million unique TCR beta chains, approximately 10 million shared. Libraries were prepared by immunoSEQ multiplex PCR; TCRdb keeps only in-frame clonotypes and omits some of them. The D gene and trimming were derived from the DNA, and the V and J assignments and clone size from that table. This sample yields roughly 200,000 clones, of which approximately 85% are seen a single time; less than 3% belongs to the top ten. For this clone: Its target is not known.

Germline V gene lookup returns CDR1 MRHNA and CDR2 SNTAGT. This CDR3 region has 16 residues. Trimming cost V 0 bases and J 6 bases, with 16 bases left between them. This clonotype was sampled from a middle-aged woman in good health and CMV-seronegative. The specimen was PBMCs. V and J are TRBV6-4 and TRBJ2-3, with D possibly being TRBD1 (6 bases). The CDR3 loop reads CASSDSPLSTGDTQYF. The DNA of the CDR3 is TGTGCCAGCAGTGACTCGCCCCTTTCAACAGGGGATACGCAGTATTTT.